The 17 T cell receptor beta chains presented below share a single source sample, sequenced in a study of OX40 agonist ivuxolimab in advanced cancers. To prepare the library, the immunoSEQ multiplex PCR assay was applied. The immuneACCESS repertoire file appears here via TCRdb, limited to in-frame rearrangements. These files lack a portion of the clones; in checked studies, under half of the deficit traces to unresolved V genes, and the cause of the others is not known. The sample has about 59,000 clones on record, over 70% of them singletons. Around 0.35% of the sample rests with the top ten. Sequences were derived from CD4+ or CD8+ T cells sorted from blood, sampled in a trial of the OX40 agonist ivuxolimab. The receptors originated from an adult with an advanced solid tumor such as melanoma, head and neck, liver or kidney cancer.

This clone was recorded only once. The V call is TRBV5-1, the J call TRBJ2-7; 10 bases line up with TRBD1. This CDR3 region has 12 residues. Germline-derived CDR1 and CDR2 are SGHRS and YFSETQ. V gave up 6 bases and J gave up 6 bases; unmatched junction bases: 3. The CDR3 here is CASTRDRGEQYF. CDR3 nucleotides: TGCGCCAGCACCCGGGACAGGGGCGAGCAGTACTTC.

This clone appeared a few times. The chain combines TRBV19 with TRBJ1-2, with TRBD1 matching over 7 bases. Germline V CDR1 and CDR2: LNHDA, SQIVND (reference sequence). V lost 5 bases, J lost 4 bases, and 10 bases stayed unmatched. This CDR3 spans 15 amino acids. The CDR3 nucleotides are TGTGCCAGTAGTCTACAAGGGGGCGCGGGCTATGGCTACACCTTC. This gives the protein CASSLQGGAGYGYTF.

The rearrangement links TRBV28 to TRBJ1-5, with D hard to call. Germline CDR1 and CDR2: MDHEN and SYDVKM. CDR3 length: 13 amino acids. The V and J ends lost 10 bases and 0 bases respectively, with 10 bases between them. CDR3 DNA sequence: TGTGCCATCGCAGCTAATAGCAATCAGCCCCAGCATTTT. Amino acid sequence: CAIAANSNQPQHF.

This clone was detected once. This chain joins TRBV7-8 and TRBJ1-2; D ambiguous. With 2 bases removed from V and 2 bases from J, the gap between germline ends came to 3 bases. There are 12 residues in the CDR3. CDR1 and CDR2 (germline): SGHVS, FQNEAQ. Written as DNA, the CDR3 is TGTGCCAGCAGCTTAAGAAACTATGGCTACACCTTC. Translating it yields CASSLRNYGYTF.

This clone was observed once. The gene calls are TRBV20-1 and TRBJ1-1; D not resolved. CDR3 size: 11 residues. Germline assignment: CDR1 DFQATT and CDR2 SNEGSKA (reference sequence). Trimming shortened V by 1 base and J by 0 bases, and 0 bases separated the two germline ends. DNA for the CDR3: TGCAGTGCTAGAGTGAACACTGAAGCTTTCTTT. This encodes CSARVNTEAFF.

The chain couples TRBV10-2 to TRBJ1-1, with a tentative D call TRBD1 (6 bases). The CDR3 is 14 amino acids. Germline assignment: CDR1 WSHSY and CDR2 SAAADI. The V end lost 0 bases, the J end lost 10 bases, and 15 bases lay between the germline ends. The CDR3 nucleotides read TGCGCCAGCAGTGAGTCTCTGGGGGCTTCGCGAGCTTTCTTT. Amino acids: CASSESLGASRAFF.

This sequence joins TRBV5-4 and TRBJ2-7, with D perhaps being TRBD1 or TRBD2 (5 bases each). Per the germline V gene, CDR1 is SGHNT and CDR2 is YYREEE (reference sequence). This CDR3 region has 14 residues. Trimming took off 0 bases at V and 2 bases at J, with 9 bases between the two ends. This chain's CDR3 is CASSLDPGPYEQYF. The CDR3 bases are TGTGCCAGCAGCTTGGATCCGGGACCCTACGAGCAGTACTTC. The whole variable domain, filled in from reference TRBV5-4 and TRBJ2-7, reads ETGVTQSPTHLIKTRGQQVTLRCSSQSGHNTVSWYQQALGQGPQFIFQYYREEENGRGNFPPRFSGLQFPNYSSELNVNALELDDSALYLCASSLDPGPYEQYFGPGTRLTVT.

The rearrangement links TRBV21-1 to TRBJ1-5; the tabulated D call, TRBD1, remains unverified against the DNA. TRBV21-1 is reported as a pseudogene. This CDR3 spans 15 amino acids. For the CDR3, the DNA is TGTGCCAGCAGCAAATGGGGCAGAAATTATCAGCCCCAGCATTTT. Translated, it gives CASSKWGRNYQPQHF.

The V call is TRBV28, the J call TRBJ1-2, with D perhaps matching TRBD1 (5 bases). Germline V gene lookup returns CDR1 MDHEN and CDR2 SYDVKM. The ends were cut back, 7 bases at V and 4 bases at J, with 19 bases in the middle. This CDR3 comprises 15 residues. In DNA, the CDR3 is TGTGCCAGCACCCCACGGCTAGGGGTCGGCTATGGCTACACCTTC. Its protein product is CASTPRLGVGYGYTF.

As concerns this clone: The junction differs from germline at one of its ends, possibly a read error. The chain recombines TRBV30 with TRBJ2-3, with D possibly being TRBD1 (6 bases). CDR1 and CDR2 from the germline V gene are GTSNPN and SVGIG (reference sequence). CDR3 length: 10 residues. This CDR3 is CGWGRDTQYF. Here the CDR3 DNA reads TGTGGCTGGGGGCGAGATACGCAGTATTTT.

The rearrangement joins TRBV18 to TRBJ2-1; D remains ambiguous. V was clipped by 5 bases and J by 3 bases, with 8 bases between them. This CDR3 spans 13 amino acids. Germline V gives CDR1 KGHSH, CDR2 LQKENI. This CDR3 reads CASSLIVYNEQFF. DNA for the CDR3: TGTGCCAGCTCATTGATAGTCTACAATGAGCAGTTCTTC.

The chain uses TRBV7-2 and TRBJ1-2; possibly TRBD1 for D (5 bases). V was pared by 5 bases and J by 6 bases, with 16 bases between. This CDR3 region has 14 residues. Germline V gene lookup returns CDR1 SGHTA and CDR2 FQGNSA. CDR3 amino acids: CASSVLWIGDGYTF. CDR3 DNA sequence: TGTGCCAGCAGCGTATTGTGGATAGGGGATGGCTACACCTTC.

This clone has only a few counts. The chain links TRBV5-1 to TRBJ2-3, with TRBD2 matching over 11 bases. The CDR3 is 17 residues long. Germline lookup yields CDR1 SGHRS and CDR2 YFSETQ. V shed 3 bases, J shed 4 bases, and the junction held 10 bases outside the gene matches. The CDR3: CASSSYLLAGAADTQYF. The CDR3 DNA reads TGCGCCAGCAGCTCCTACTTACTAGCGGGGGCGGCAGATACGCAGTATTTT.

V usage is TRBV6-5 and J usage is TRBJ1-6; possibly TRBD1 for D (5 bases). The CDR3 sequence is 13 residues long. Germline V CDR1 and CDR2: MNHEY, SVGAGI. V dropped 5 bases and J dropped 9 bases, with 11 bases sitting between them. CDR3 loop: CASSVGGGSPLHF. For the CDR3, the DNA is TGTGCCAGCAGTGTTGGGGGGGGTTCACCCCTCCACTTT.

This clone was observed a few times. This chain connects TRBV29-1 to TRBJ2-5; D tentatively fits TRBD1 or TRBD2 (5 bases each). The CDR3 totals 12 residues. The V end was cut by 6 bases, the J end by 5 bases, with 13 bases between. Germline assignment: CDR1 SQVTM and CDR2 ANQGSEA. This chain's CDR3 is CSVAEGMETQYF. The DNA for the CDR3 is TGCAGCGTGGCCGAGGGGATGGAGACCCAGTACTTC.

The V and J genes are TRBV10-3 and TRBJ2-3; D remains ambiguous. Germline V gene data show CDR1 as ENHRY and CDR2 as SYGVKD. CDR3 length: 13 amino acids. V lost 5 bases to trimming and J lost 4 bases, with 10 bases between them. For the CDR3, the DNA is TGTGCCATCAGTCGAACAATAGCAGATACGCAGTATTTT. Its translation: CAISRTIADTQYF.

The gene calls are TRBV18 and TRBJ1-1; the D gene is possibly TRBD1 (6 bases). From germline, CDR1 is KGHSH and CDR2 LQKENI. Trimming took 3 bases from V and 5 from J, leaving 13 bases between them. CDR3 size: 14 residues. The CDR3 nucleotides are TGTGCCAGCTCACCTCGCGACAGGTGGACTGAAGCTTTCTTT. Its translation is CASSPRDRWTEAFF.